The T cell receptor beta chain under discussion was sequenced for a study of T cell repertoires in cytomegalovirus infection. The study's findings and limits: Across the ex vivo response, the dominant clonotypes were HLA-C-restricted CMV-specific TCR beta clonotypes.

Trimming shortened V by 4 bases and J by 2 bases, and 12 bases separated the two germline ends. The CDR3 spans 14 residues. The germline V gene has CDR1 LNHDA and CDR2 SQIVND (reference sequence). TCRdb processed the reads anew with MiXCR; each CDR3 protein has one entry. The table includes around 69,000 distinct CDR3 sequences, approximately 30% detected once. This clonotype has at least ten counts. What it recognizes is unknown. The chain joins TRBV19 to TRBJ2-7; D remains ambiguous. Source: CD8+ T cells from cultured PBMCs, taken from culture after CMV antigen stimulation. This receptor was obtained from a human donor in good health (CMV status not recorded). Some clones in this sample may be carry-over from other donors' samples. CDR3 sequence reads: CASSSGLDAYEQYF. In DNA form, the CDR3 reads TGTGCCAGTAGTAGCGGCCTGGACGCCTACGAGCAGTACTTC.